The rows below give T cell receptor beta chains drawn from one sample of a study of cytomegalovirus exposure and HLA in healthy donors. Sequencing was performed with immunoSEQ multiplex PCR; in TCRdb, only in-frame clones are kept and a portion is missing. This table holds around 190,000 clones, roughly 80% found once. The sample taken for sequencing was PBMCs. Receptor source: a man in his forties in good health and CMV-seronegative. Both conserved end residues are part of each CDR3. Fields, in order: clone size, D gene, J gene, V gene, CDR3 DNA, CDR3 protein. A D gene is named only where the DNA matches it firmly. A clone size is listed for some rows: how often the clone was seen (once, few, many), or a class if it is expanded.

>NA|TRBD2|TRBJ2-5|TRBV19
TGTGCCAGTAGTTATAGCGGGGGGGCCGGGGAGACCCAGTACTTC
CASSYSGGAGETQYF
>NA|NA|TRBJ1-5|TRBV11-2
TGTGCCAGCAGCTTTGGGGCACCGTATAGCAATCAGCCCCAGCATTTT
CASSFGAPYSNQPQHF
>NA|TRBD2|TRBJ2-1|TRBV7-3
TGTGCCAGCAGTTCAGGCGGGAGGGCCTTGGATGAGCAGTTCTTC
CASSSGGRALDEQFF
>few|NA|TRBJ1-3|TRBV11-3
TGTGCCAGCAGCTCCTCTCTTTCTGGAAACACCATATATTTT
CASSSSLSGNTIYF
>few|TRBD1|TRBJ1-5|TRBV7-2
TGTGCCAGCAGCTCCGACAGGGGGCTAGGTCAGCCCCAGCATTTT
CASSSDRGLGQPQHF
>NA|NA|TRBJ2-2|TRBV9
TGTGCCAGCAGCGTAGATGGGCCGAACACCGGGGAGCTGTTTTTT
CASSVDGPNTGELFF
>few|TRBD2|TRBJ2-5|TRBV15
TGTGCCACCAAACGAGGGGAGGGAGAGACCCAGTACTTC
CATKRGEGETQYF
>few|TRBD1|TRBJ1-1|TRBV5-1
TGCGCCAGCAGCGCCCAACAGGGGATCACTGAAGCTTTCTTT
CASSAQQGITEAFF
>NA|NA|TRBJ2-7|TRBV30
TGTGCCTGCACGATAGCCATGAGGTCCTACGAGCAGTACTTC
CACTIAMRSYEQYF
>NA|NA|TRBJ1-4|TRBV27
TGTGCCAGCAGTTTCCGGGACAACCGGGAAAAACTGTTTTTT
CASSFRDNREKLFF
>NA|TRBD2|TRBJ2-7|TRBV5-1
TGCGCCAGCAGCTCGATCGGGCCAGGGCAGCGGGGTAACTACGAGCAGTACTTC
CASSSIGPGQRGNYEQYF
>NA|NA|TRBJ1-1|TRBV18
TGTGCCAGCTCACCACCGGCAGGCACTGAAGCTTTCTTT
CASSPPAGTEAFF
>NA|NA|TRBJ1-6|TRBV6-5
TGTGCCAGCAGTTACTTCACAAATTATAATTCACCCCTCCACTTT
CASSYFTNYNSPLHF
>NA|TRBD2|TRBJ2-1|TRBV2
TGTGCCAGCAGTGAACCCCCTAGCGGGATCTCCTACAATGAGCAGTTCTTC
CASSEPPSGISYNEQFF
>NA|NA|TRBJ1-6|TRBV5-4
TGTGCCAGCAGCTTGGGGGGACAAAGAACCCTCCACTTT
CASSLGGQRTLHF
>NA|TRBD1|TRBJ2-1|TRBV12-5
TGTGCTAGTGCCCCGGACAGGGGGCGCTTAAGGGAATACAATGAGCAGTTCTTC
CASAPDRGRLREYNEQFF
>NA|TRBD1|TRBJ1-2|TRBV4-1
TGCGCCAGCAGCCAAGAGGACAGGGGCTATGGCTACACCTTC
CASSQEDRGYGYTF
>few|TRBD1|TRBJ1-1|TRBV11-2
TGTGCCAGCAGCTGGGACAGCTCGACTGAAGCTTTCTTT
CASSWDSSTEAFF
>NA|TRBD2|TRBJ2-7|TRBV5-4
TGTGCCAGCAGCCCCGGGGGGGGGATTGGCTCCTACGAGCAGTACTTC
CASSPGGGIGSYEQYF
>few|NA|TRBJ1-5|TRBV6-1
TGTGCCAGCAGTGTAAGGAGTATTAGCAATCAGCCCCAGCATTTT
CASSVRSISNQPQHF
>few|NA|TRBJ2-3|TRBV7-3
TGTGCCAGCAGCTCGCGAGGGGGAGCTGAAGCAGATACGCAGTATTTT
CASSSRGGAEADTQYF
>NA|NA|TRBJ1-6|TRBV19
TGTGCCAGTAGTACGGACCCGGGGTCAAGCTCCTATAATTCACCCCTCCACTTT
CASSTDPGSSSYNSPLHF
>NA|TRBD1|TRBJ1-3|TRBV5-1
TGCGCCAGCAGCTTACAGACAGGGTTTGGAAACACCATATATTTT
CASSLQTGFGNTIYF
>NA|NA|TRBJ2-7|TRBV7-2
TGTGCCAGCAGCCCCACTGGGAGGGAGCAGTACTTC
CASSPTGREQYF
>NA|TRBD1|TRBJ2-2|TRBV4-1
TGCGCCAGCAGCCACCGACAGGGAACCGGGGAGCTGTTTTTT
CASSHRQGTGELFF
>NA|TRBD1|TRBJ2-7|TRBV5-1
TGCGCCAGCAGCTTGGAGGGACAGGGAAACACCTGGGAGCAGTACTTC
CASSLEGQGNTWEQYF
>NA|NA|TRBJ1-5|TRBV19
TGTGCCAGTAGTACCGCGGGGAATCAGCCCCAGCATTTT
CASSTAGNQPQHF
>once|NA|TRBJ2-1|TRBV9
TGTGCCAGCAGCGTCGCCTTAAGCGGAACCTCAAATGAGCAGTTCTTC
CASSVALSGTSNEQFF
>NA|NA|TRBJ1-3|TRBV7-2
TGTGCCAGCAGCTTGTCTTGGGAGTGGGGAAACACCATATATTTT
CASSLSWEWGNTIYF
>NA|NA|TRBJ2-2|TRBV27
TGTGCCAGCAGAAACCGAGAACGCTACACCGGGGAGCTGTTTTTT
CASRNRERYTGELFF
>once|NA|TRBJ1-6|TRBV29-1
TGCAGCGTTGGTTACGGGGGGCTCGATTCACCCCTCCACTTT
CSVGYGGLDSPLHF
>NA|NA|TRBJ2-7|TRBV30
TGTGCCTGGAGTAGGGGCGCAACGTGGGAGCAGTACTTC
CAWSRGATWEQYF